Each of the 22 T cell receptor beta chains below was sequenced from the same sample in a study of Ad26.COV2.S vaccination and SARS-CoV-2 variants. The data were produced by immunoSEQ multiplex PCR, yet TCRdb's version contains in-frame clones alone and is incomplete. The repertoire has some 250,000 clones, 88% of them found once; the top ten carry about 10%. Treatment denoted: about 20 received Ad26.COV2.S at low or high dose, single or two shots; about 5 received placebo; per-sample allocation not given. Sampling was done on day 63 after the first vaccine or placebo injection. Sequencing used peripheral blood, obtained in a trial of Ad26.COV2.S vaccine versus placebo. These receptors all come from a person between 18 and 65 years old who received the Ad26.COV2.S COVID-19 vaccine or a placebo.

The gene calls are TRBV6-5 and TRBJ1-1; D may be TRBD1 (5 bases). Germline-derived CDR1 and CDR2 are MNHEY and SVGAGI. Trimming took off 2 bases at V and 1 base at J, with 8 bases between the two ends. The CDR3 is made up of 14 amino acids. The CDR3 sequence: CASSYRGRNTEAFF. The CDR3 DNA is TGTGCCAGCAGTTACCGGGGGAGGAACACTGAAGCTTTCTTT.

This chain connects TRBV6-5 to TRBJ2-7; weak D call: TRBD2 (5 bases). V lost 8 bases and J 4 bases, leaving 18 bases between the germline ends. The length of the CDR3 is 14 residues. Germline lookup yields CDR1 MNHEY and CDR2 SVGAGI. CDR3 in amino acids: CASPKRLKKYEQYF. In nucleotides, the CDR3 is TGTGCCAGCCCGAAGAGACTAAAAAAATACGAGCAGTACTTC.

The V call is TRBV19, the J call TRBJ2-1, with D perhaps given as TRBD1 or TRBD2 (6 bases each). The CDR3 is 14 residues long. Germline V gene data show CDR1 as LNHDA and CDR2 as SQIVND (reference sequence). The V gene lost 6 bases and the J gene lost 0 bases, with 9 bases spanning the gap. The CDR3 spells CASRKGGSYNEQFF. DNA for the CDR3: TGTGCCAGTAGAAAGGGGGGCTCCTACAATGAGCAGTTCTTC.

V and J are TRBV7-9 and TRBJ1-5; D unclear. CDR3 length equals 15 residues. Germline CDR1 reads SEHNR; CDR2 reads FQNEAQ (reference sequence). The ends were cut back, 6 bases at V and 0 bases at J, with 12 bases in the middle. The CDR3 region is CASRPDGPSNQPQHF. For the CDR3, the DNA is TGTGCCAGCAGGCCCGACGGTCCTAGCAATCAGCCCCAGCATTTT.

The chain joins TRBV7-2 to TRBJ2-7, with D unresolved. This CDR3 region has 13 residues. Deletions cut 0 bases from V and 3 bases from J, with 6 bases between. Germline V gives CDR1 SGHTA, CDR2 FQGNSA. CDR3 nucleotides: TGTGCCAGCAGCTTAGCACCGTTCTACGAGCAGTACTTC. As protein: CASSLAPFYEQYF.

This rearrangement joins TRBV18 to TRBJ2-3; either TRBD1 or TRBD2 may fit D (5 bases each). V lost 3 bases and J lost 0, with 10 bases in between. This CDR3 is built from 15 residues. Germline CDR1 and CDR2: KGHSH and LQKENI. The CDR3 loop is CASSPYGASTDTQYF. The CDR3, as DNA: TGTGCCAGCTCACCTTACGGGGCTAGCACAGATACGCAGTATTTT.

This rearrangement joins TRBV10-3 to TRBJ2-1; D is undetermined. CDR1 and CDR2 from the germline V gene are ENHRY and SYGVKD. Trimming removed 3 bases from V and 1 base from J, with 10 bases in between. This CDR3 is built from 15 residues. CDR3: CAISESPRSYNEQFF. Here the CDR3 DNA reads TGTGCCATCAGTGAATCCCCGCGATCCTACAATGAGCAGTTCTTC.

This clone was seen only once. The V call is TRBV9, the J call TRBJ1-3, with D possibly being TRBD1 (6 bases). The CDR3 is 16 amino acids. V lost 0 bases and J 2 bases, leaving 12 bases between the germline ends. Germline V CDR1 and CDR2: SGDLS, YYNGEE. The chain's CDR3 is CASSVADGGTGNTIYF. CDR3 in DNA: TGTGCCAGCAGCGTAGCTGATGGGGGCACTGGAAACACCATATATTTT.

This chain connects TRBV9 to TRBJ1-4; D is perhaps TRBD1 (6 bases). The germline CDR1 and CDR2 sequences are SGDLS and YYNGEE. The CDR3 contains 17 residues. The ends were cut back, 0 bases at V and 2 bases at J, with 14 bases in the middle. This CDR3 is CASSVGGGGATNEKLFF. The CDR3 DNA reads TGTGCCAGCAGCGTAGGAGGCGGGGGGGCCACTAATGAAAAACTGTTTTTT.

This chain links TRBV7-3 with TRBJ2-1; 7 positions agree with TRBD1. CDR3 size: 17 residues. The germline V gene encodes CDR1 SGHTA and CDR2 FQGTGA. With V trimmed by 1 base and J by 10 bases, 16 bases remained unmatched. The CDR3 loop reads CASSLRPTGRGDSEQFF. The CDR3 DNA follows: TGTGCCAGCAGCTTAAGACCGACAGGGAGAGGGGATTCGGAGCAGTTCTTC. The variable domain in full, with the rest retrieved from reference TRBV7-3 and TRBJ2-1, is GAGVSQTPSNKVTEKGKYVELRCDPISGHTALYWYRQSLGQGPEFLIYFQGTGAADDSGLPNDRFFAVRPEGSVSTLKIQRTERGDSAVYLCASSLRPTGRGDSEQFFGPGTRLTVL.

The chain joins TRBV7-2 to TRBJ1-1; 7 bases align to TRBD1. This CDR3 spans 14 amino acids. Germline CDR1 and CDR2: SGHTA and FQGNSA. V was clipped by 1 base and J by 5 bases; unmatched bases: 4. The CDR3 region has the DNA TGTGCCAGCAGCTTAGATCAGGGGGGGACTGAAGCTTTCTTT. Translated: CASSLDQGGTEAFF. Combining the CDR3 with reference TRBV7-2 and TRBJ1-1 gives the whole variable domain GAGVSQSPSNKVTEKGKDVELRCDPISGHTALYWYRQSLGQGLEFLIYFQGNSAPDKSGLPSDRFSAERTGGSVSTLTIQRTQQEDSAVYLCASSLDQGGTEAFFGQGTRLTVV.

The rearrangement uses TRBV28 and TRBJ2-2; 10 bases are shared with TRBD1. V gave up 4 bases and J gave up 4 bases; unmatched junction bases: 3. The CDR3 extends over 15 amino acids. The V gene's germline CDR1 is MDHEN and CDR2 SYDVKM. For the CDR3, the DNA is TGTGCCAGCAGTTCAGGACAGGGGGGCACCGGGGAGCTGTTTTTT. Protein: CASSSGQGGTGELFF.

The chain links TRBV19 to TRBJ1-1; D call uncertain. Trimming stripped 0 bases from V and 4 bases from J, with 9 bases between. Germline V lookup: CDR1 LNHDA, CDR2 SQIVND (reference sequence). This CDR3 contains 14 residues. The CDR3 region is CASSIDEGGTEAFF. The CDR3 region has the DNA TGTGCCAGTAGTATAGATGAGGGCGGCACTGAAGCTTTCTTT.

V usage is TRBV18 and J usage is TRBJ1-4; 9 bases agree with TRBD1. Trimming removed 4 bases from V and 8 bases from J; junction bases left unmatched: 11. This CDR3 is 16 amino acids long. Germline-derived CDR1 and CDR2 are KGHSH and LQKENI. CDR3 loop: CASSQYRGQEDEKLFF. In DNA, the CDR3 is TGTGCCAGCTCACAGTACAGGGGGCAGGAGGACGAAAAACTGTTTTTT.

The chain is built from TRBV5-1 and TRBJ1-2; 9 bases fit TRBD1. The V gene end was trimmed by 0 bases and the J gene end by 5 bases; junction bases not matched to a gene: 11. CDR3 size: 17 residues. The V gene's germline CDR1 is SGHRS and CDR2 YFSETQ. The CDR3 spells CASSLGPGQGELYGYTF. In nucleotides, the CDR3 is TGCGCCAGCAGCTTGGGCCCGGGACAGGGTGAATTGTATGGCTACACCTTC.

This rearrangement joins TRBV2 to TRBJ1-6; no firm D call. Per the germline V gene, CDR1 is SNHLY and CDR2 is FYNNEI. The CDR3 consists of 14 residues. Trimming took 4 bases from V and 6 from J, leaving 10 bases between them. CDR3 DNA: TGTGCCAGCAGTGCAGACGGACTTAATTCACCCCTCCACTTT. Amino acids: CASSADGLNSPLHF. Using reference TRBV2 and TRBJ1-6 for the parts outside the CDR3, the full variable domain is EPEVTQTPSHQVTQMGQEVILRCVPISNHLYFYWYRQILGQKVEFLVSFYNNEISEKSEIFDDQFSVERPDGSNFTLKIRSTKLEDSAMYFCASSADGLNSPLHFGNGTRLTVT.

The gene calls are TRBV18 and TRBJ2-1; D might be TRBD1 or TRBD2, each matching 6 bases. The V and J ends lost 3 bases and 6 bases respectively, with 12 bases between them. CDR1 and CDR2 (germline): KGHSH, LQKENI. The CDR3 runs to 14 residues. CDR3 sequence: CASSPRTAGNEQFF. In DNA, the CDR3 is TGTGCCAGCTCACCCCGGACAGCGGGCAATGAGCAGTTCTTC.

The chain recombines TRBV5-1 with TRBJ2-2; tentatively, D is TRBD1 (6 bases). From germline, CDR1 is SGHRS and CDR2 YFSETQ. This CDR3 is 15 amino acids long. V lost 4 bases and J 8 bases, leaving 18 bases between the germline ends. CDR3 region: CASSLMTGFPGELFF. As DNA, the CDR3 is TGCGCCAGCAGCCTGATGACAGGTTTTCCTGGGGAGCTGTTTTTT.

This rearrangement joins TRBV19 to TRBJ2-1; the D gene is possibly TRBD2 (5 bases). V was shortened by 4 bases and J by 7 bases, with 11 bases between the two germline ends. This CDR3 comprises 13 residues. Germline CDR1 reads LNHDA; CDR2 reads SQIVND (reference sequence). The CDR3 sequence is CASSTSWANEQFF. CDR3 DNA sequence: TGTGCCAGTAGTACTAGCTGGGCAAATGAGCAGTTCTTC.

The chain is built from TRBV25-1 and TRBJ2-5, with D unresolved. The germline gives CDR1 MGHDK, CDR2 SYGVNS. Deletions cut 0 bases from V and 5 bases from J, with 7 bases between. The CDR3 covers 13 residues. The CDR3 DNA follows: TGTGCCAGCAGTGAATATTACACGGAGACCCAGTACTTC. Its protein is CASSEYYTETQYF.

This clone appeared a single time. The rearrangement uses TRBV7-2 and TRBJ1-3; D is unclear. Germline V lookup: CDR1 SGHTA, CDR2 FQGNSA. Trimming removed 5 bases at V and 4 bases at J, with 15 bases between. The CDR3 extends over 15 amino acids. CDR3 amino acids: CASSPFDGGGNTIYF. The CDR3 nucleotides are TGTGCCAGCAGCCCCTTTGACGGAGGCGGAAACACCATATATTTT.

The chain carries TRBV24-1 and TRBJ2-7, with D unclear. V was trimmed by 5 bases and J by 3 bases, leaving 4 bases between them. Germline V gene sequence: CDR1 KGHDR, CDR2 SFDVKD. CDR3 length: 11 residues. CDR3 sequence: CATSGGYEQYF. Here the CDR3 DNA reads TGTGCCACCAGTGGGGGCTACGAGCAGTACTTC.